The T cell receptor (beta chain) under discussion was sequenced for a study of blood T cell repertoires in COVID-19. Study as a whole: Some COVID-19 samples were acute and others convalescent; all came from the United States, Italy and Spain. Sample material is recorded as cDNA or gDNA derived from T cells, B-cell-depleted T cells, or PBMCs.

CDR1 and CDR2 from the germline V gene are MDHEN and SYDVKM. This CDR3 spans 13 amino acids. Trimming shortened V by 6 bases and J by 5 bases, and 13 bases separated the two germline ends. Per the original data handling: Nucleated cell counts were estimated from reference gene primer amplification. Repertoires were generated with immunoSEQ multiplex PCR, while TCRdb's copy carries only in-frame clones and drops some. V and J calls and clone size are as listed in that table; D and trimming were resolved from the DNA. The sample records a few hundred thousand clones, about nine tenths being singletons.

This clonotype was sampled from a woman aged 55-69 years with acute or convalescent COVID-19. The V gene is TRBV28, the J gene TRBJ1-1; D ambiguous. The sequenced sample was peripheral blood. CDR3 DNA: TGTGCCAGCAGCCCCTTCGGGAGGACTGAAGCTTTCTTT. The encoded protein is CASSPFGRTEAFF.